The 5 T cell receptor beta chains listed next were all sequenced from one sample in a study of blood T cell repertoires in COVID-19. Repertoires were generated with immunoSEQ multiplex PCR, while TCRdb's copy carries only in-frame clones and drops some. Here the sample spans 150,000 to 200,000 clones, approximately 86% being singletons. The sample comprised peripheral blood. All receptors come from a woman between 45 and 60 years old with acute or convalescent COVID-19.

The sample holds one count of this clone. CDR3 nucleotides: TGTGCCAGCAGCTTAAGCGTCAAAGGGGCCAACGTCCTGACTTTC. Residues: CASSLSVKGANVLTF. The chain links TRBV7-2 to TRBJ2-6, with no clear D. Trimming shortened V by 2 bases and J by 4 bases, and 9 bases separated the two germline ends. The CDR3 is 15 amino acids. Germline assignment: CDR1 SGHTA and CDR2 FQGNSA. Using reference TRBV7-2 and TRBJ2-6 for the parts outside the CDR3, the full variable domain is GAGVSQSPSNKVTEKGKDVELRCDPISGHTALYWYRQSLGQGLEFLIYFQGNSAPDKSGLPSDRFSAERTGGSVSTLTIQRTQQEDSAVYLCASSLSVKGANVLTFGAGSRLTVL.

V usage is TRBV11-3 and J usage is TRBJ2-1; 7 nucleotides agree with TRBD2. Germline lookup yields CDR1 SGHNT and CDR2 YENEEA. V lost 5 bases and J lost 4; bases outside the gene matches: 8. The CDR3 sequence is 15 residues long. CDR3 DNA sequence: TGTGCCAGCAGCCCAGAGTCCGGGGGGTACAATGAGCAGTTCTTC. Its protein product is CASSPESGGYNEQFF.

The chain carries TRBV29-1 and TRBJ2-5; TRBD2 agrees at 11 bases. From germline, CDR1 is SQVTM and CDR2 ANQGSEA. V lost 7 bases and J lost 5; bases outside the gene matches: 12. The CDR3 extends over 15 amino acids. The CDR3 DNA is TGCAGCGCCGGAACACTAGCGGGGGCAGGGGAGACCCAGTACTTC. Encoded protein: CSAGTLAGAGETQYF.

Ten or more counts support this clone. J is TRBJ1-6 and V is TRBV7-9; D remains ambiguous. The V end lost 5 bases, the J end lost 6 bases, and 17 bases lay between the germline ends. CDR1 is SEHNR and CDR2 is FQNEAQ in the germline V gene (reference sequence). CDR3 length: 16 residues. This CDR3 reads CASSPTTRRGNSPLHF. The CDR3 DNA reads TGTGCCAGCAGCCCCACCACCCGGCGGGGTAATTCACCCCTCCACTTT. Full variable domain (rest looked up from reference TRBV7-9 and TRBJ1-6): DTGVSQNPRHKITKRGQNVTFRCDPISEHNRLYWYRQTLGQGPEFLTYFQNEAQLEKSRLLSDRFSAERPKGSFSTLEIQRTEQGDSAMYLCASSPTTRRGNSPLHFGNGTRLTVT.

The V call is TRBV9, the J call TRBJ1-3; the D gene is possibly TRBD1 (5 bases). V was clipped by 3 bases and J by 0 bases, with 7 bases between them. This CDR3 comprises 14 residues. Germline CDR1 SGDLS, CDR2 YYNGEE. DNA for the CDR3: TGTGCCAGCAGCGCGGACACCTCTGGAAACACCATATATTTT. Its translation: CASSADTSGNTIYF.